The clone carrying this TCR beta chain occurred many times. What it recognizes is unknown. The sample is drawn from a study of read filtering for tumor transcriptome and immune sequencing. Study-level points and caveats: IR-seq captured clonotypes deeper and more reliably than RNA-seq.

From around 440 ng of RNA, a library with molecular barcoded alpha/delta and beta/gamma adaptors was made. TCRdb re-analysed the reads in MiXCR, keeping a single row per CDR3 protein. The table shows around 48,000 distinct CDR3 sequences, with roughly 19% occurring only once. The germline V gene has CDR1 MGHRA and CDR2 YSYEKL. The CDR3 is 16 amino acids. Trimming at V came to 0 bases and at J to 7 bases, leaving 7 bases not matched to a gene. The TCR comes from a donor at least 40 years old with multiple myeloma. The V call is TRBV4-1, the J call TRBJ2-1, with TRBD2 identical over 9 bases. The sample consisted of a population of CD138-negative cells sorted from bone marrow. CDR3 sequence (DNA): TGCGCCAGCAGCCAAGATACAGCGGGAGGAAGTAATGAGCAGTTCTTC. Protein product: CASSQDTAGGSNEQFF.